Each of the 7 T cell receptor beta chains below was sequenced from the same sample in a study of CD8 T cells in ankylosing spondylitis. Their antigens are not known. Notes on the study in general: Typical of ankylosing spondylitis blood, it appeared, was a TCR beta motif of eight highly homologous variants.

TCRdb called the 5' RACE reads again in MiXCR, with one record for every CDR3 protein. Of fewer than 550,000 distinct CDR3 sequences detected, approximately 5.3% appear once; the ten largest clones hold 3.5%. Sequencing used blood, either unsorted or a sorted T cell fraction (not recorded which). The origin of the receptors is a male donor with ankylosing spondylitis.

This clonotype was observed at least ten times. The V call is TRBV5-5, the J call TRBJ2-7; no clear D gene. Germline-derived CDR1 and CDR2 are SGHKS and YYEKEE (reference sequence). V lost 4 bases, J lost 2 bases, and 22 bases lay in between. The length of the CDR3 is 17 residues. The DNA of the CDR3 is TGTGCCAGCAGCCCCCCCCGGATCGGGTATTACCCCTACGAGCAGTACTTC. Protein: CASSPPRIGYYPYEQYF. Full variable domain (outside the CDR3, taken from reference TRBV5-5 and TRBJ2-7): DAGVTQSPTHLIKTRGQQVTLRCSPISGHKSVSWYQQVLGQGPQFIFQYYEKEERGRGNFPDRFSARQFPNYSSELNVNALLLGDSALYLCASSPPRIGYYPYEQYFGPGTRLTVT.

This clonotype occurred many times. The chain combines TRBV5-1 with TRBJ1-1; tentative D call: TRBD1 (6 bases). Trimming took 3 bases from V and 10 from J, leaving 16 bases between them. The CDR3 length is 13 residues. Germline-derived CDR1 and CDR2 are SGHRS and YFSETQ. This chain's CDR3 is CASSYWRGVGAFF. In nucleotides, the CDR3 is TGCGCCAGCAGCTATTGGAGGGGGGTGGGAGCTTTCTTT.

This clonotype was detected many times. The genes are TRBV11-3 and TRBJ2-7; 7 bases agree with TRBD1. The J segment lost 3 bases and the V segment lost 3 bases, leaving 17 bases of the junction unmatched. The germline gives CDR1 SGHNT, CDR2 YENEEA. The length of the CDR3 is 18 residues. The CDR3 loop reads CASSFPPRTGRIDYEQYF. CDR3 sequence (DNA): TGTGCCAGCAGCTTTCCCCCCCGGACAGGACGAATCGACTACGAGCAGTACTTC. The variable domain in full, completed from reference TRBV11-3 and TRBJ2-7, reads EAGVVQSPRYKIIEKKQPVAFWCNPISGHNTLYWYLQNLGQGPELLIRYENEEAVDDSQLPKDRFSAERLKGVDSTLKIQPAELGDSAVYLCASSFPPRTGRIDYEQYFGPGTRLTVT.

This clonotype was seen a few times. This chain connects TRBV11-2 to TRBJ2-3; 8 nucleotides align to TRBD2. The V segment lost 4 bases and the J segment 5 bases; nucleotides outside the gene matches: 8. The CDR3 totals 15 residues. CDR1 and CDR2 from the germline V gene are SGHAT and FQNNGV. The CDR3 region is CASSSLAGRGDTQYF. In DNA, the CDR3 is TGTGCCAGCAGCTCCTTAGCGGGGCGTGGAGATACGCAGTATTTT.

This clonotype has at least ten counts. This chain uses TRBV7-9 with TRBJ2-1; 9 bases align to TRBD1. The CDR3 contains 14 residues. V lost 6 bases, J lost 3 bases, and 3 bases stayed unmatched. CDR1 and CDR2 (germline): SEHNR, FQNEAQ (reference sequence). The CDR3 coding sequence is TGTGCCAGCAGGGACAGGGGTAACTACAATGAGCAGTTCTTC. This gives the protein CASRDRGNYNEQFF.

The gene calls are TRBV27 and TRBJ2-7; D ambiguous. CDR1 is MNHEY, CDR2 SMNVEV, per germline (reference sequence). The V end lost 3 bases, the J end lost 0 bases, and 9 bases lay between the germline ends. The CDR3 contains 14 residues. CDR3 sequence reads: CASSFSRSSYEQYF. The CDR3 DNA follows: TGTGCCAGCAGTTTCTCGCGGAGCTCCTACGAGCAGTACTTC.

The table lists this clonotype with many counts. This sequence joins TRBV5-1 and TRBJ2-3; D gene ambiguous. The CDR3 length is 13 residues. Per the germline V gene, CDR1 is SGHRS and CDR2 is YFSETQ. V was clipped by 5 bases and J by 2 bases, with 9 bases between them. CDR3 nucleotide sequence: TGCGCCAGCAGTTCCGTCCCCACAGATACGCAGTATTTT. Translation: CASSSVPTDTQYF.